Shown below are 28 T cell receptor beta chains from a single sample sequenced in a study of blood T cell repertoires in COVID-19 (dated by TCRdb to 2020 to 2021). Libraries were constructed by the immunoSEQ multiplex PCR assay. TCRdb took over this immuneACCESS table, retaining in-frame rearrangements with V and J assigned. Such tables are incomplete; in checked studies, under half of the missing clones stem from an unresolved V gene, and the remainder is unexplained. Within this sample are about 400,000 clones, with around 86% of them counted one time only. The biggest ten clones account for over 2.5% of the sample. The specimen sequenced was peripheral blood. Receptor source: a human donor in a cohort sampled during active COVID-19.

This CDR3 reads CASSQDPQGIAEQYF. CDR3 coding DNA: TGTGCCAGCAGCCAAGATCCCCAGGGGATAGCAGAGCAGTACTTC. The V gene is TRBV3-1 (or the pseudogene TRBV3-2), the J gene TRBJ2-7; a weak D match, TRBD1 (6 bases). This CDR3 is built from 15 residues. Deletions cut 0 bases from V and 7 bases from J, with 16 bases between. Germline V lookup: CDR1 LGHDT, CDR2 YNNKEL (reference sequence).

This sequence joins TRBV4-1 and TRBJ2-7, with TRBD1 matching 9 bases. Trimming cost V 1 base and J 3 bases; bases outside gene matches: 4. This CDR3 has 15 amino acids. From germline, CDR1 is MGHRA and CDR2 YSYEKL. The CDR3 is CASSQGPGQGYEQYF. In DNA, the CDR3 is TGCGCCAGCAGCCAAGGTCCGGGACAGGGCTACGAGCAGTACTTC.

As for this clone: The sample has other DNA sequences that encode this CDR3 too. The CDR3 sequence is CASSVSSGANVLTF. The DNA for the CDR3 is TGTGCCAGCAGCGTTAGCTCTGGGGCCAACGTCCTGACTTTC. The J gene is TRBJ2-6, the V gene TRBV9, with D unclear. The V gene's germline CDR1 is SGDLS and CDR2 YYNGEE. The V end was cut by 2 bases, the J end by 0 bases, with 3 bases between. CDR3 length: 14 residues.

As to this clone: The identical CDR3 is also encoded by other nucleotide sequences in the sample. The gene calls are TRBV18 and TRBJ1-1, with 7 positions matching TRBD1. The CDR3 extends over 14 amino acids. Germline loops: CDR1 KGHSH, CDR2 LQKENI. With V trimmed by 3 bases and J by 1 base, 2 bases remained unmatched. The CDR3 DNA reads as TGTGCCAGCTCACCTAGACAGGGGAACACTGAAGCTTTCTTT. It specifies CASSPRQGNTEAFF.

The chain couples TRBV7-3 to TRBJ1-1, with no clear D. Deletions cut 2 bases from V and 0 bases from J, with 7 bases between. The germline CDR1 and CDR2 sequences are SGHTA and FQGTGA. This CDR3 is built from 14 residues. The CDR3: CASSLLGMNTEAFF. The CDR3 DNA sequence: TGTGCCAGCAGCTTACTAGGAATGAACACTGAAGCTTTCTTT.

The CDR3: CASSQSGLAASYEQYF. DNA for the CDR3: TGCGCCAGCAGCCAGTCTGGACTAGCGGCCTCCTACGAGCAGTACTTC. This chain uses TRBV4-1 with TRBJ2-7, with 10 bases identical to TRBD2. The junction had 5 bases not matched to a gene; V was cut back by 3 bases and J by 0 bases. Looked up from germline, CDR1 is MGHRA and CDR2 is YSYEKL. The CDR3 consists of 16 residues.

V gene TRBV5-1 combines with J gene TRBJ2-7, with D possibly being TRBD2 (6 bases). From germline, CDR1 is SGHRS and CDR2 YFSETQ. The CDR3 covers 14 residues. V lost 5 bases and J 0 bases, leaving 12 bases between the germline ends. CDR3: CASSLSTSSYEQYF. As DNA, the CDR3 is TGCGCCAGCAGTCTGTCGACTAGCTCCTACGAGCAGTACTTC. Using reference TRBV5-1 and TRBJ2-7 for the parts outside the CDR3, the full variable domain is KAGVTQTPRYLIKTRGQQVTLSCSPISGHRSVSWYQQTPGQGLQFLFEYFSETQRNKGNFPGRFSGRQFSNSRSEMNVSTLELGDSALYLCASSLSTSSYEQYFGPGTRLTVT.

The chain recombines TRBV27 with TRBJ2-2, with 11 bases lining up with TRBD2. Germline V lookup: CDR1 MNHEY, CDR2 SMNVEV (reference sequence). J was trimmed by 6 bases and V by 6 bases; bases with no gene match: 3. The CDR3 runs to 14 residues. The CDR3 nucleotides are TGTGCCAGCAGGGTGACTAGCGGGGCCGGGGAGCTGTTTTTT. This sequence encodes CASRVTSGAGELFF.

The chain joins TRBV7-8 to TRBJ1-2; 8 positions agree with TRBD1. This CDR3 has 14 amino acids. The junction had 4 bases not matched to a gene; V was cut back by 3 bases and J by 4 bases. Germline lookup yields CDR1 SGHVS and CDR2 FQNEAQ. CDR3 sequence reads: CASSFSGGSYGYTF. CDR3 bases: TGTGCCAGCAGCTTCTCAGGGGGCAGCTATGGCTACACCTTC.

The chain employs TRBV5-1 and TRBJ1-1; D is perhaps TRBD1 (6 bases). Per the germline V gene, CDR1 is SGHRS and CDR2 is YFSETQ. The CDR3 is made up of 13 amino acids. The V end lost 0 bases, the J end lost 5 bases, and 8 bases lay between the germline ends. This chain's CDR3 is CASSLAGQTEAFF. As DNA, the CDR3 is TGCGCCAGCAGCTTGGCCGGACAGACTGAAGCTTTCTTT.

This chain connects TRBV5-6 to TRBJ2-7, with 7 bases lining up with TRBD1. CDR3 size: 14 residues. V dropped 1 base and J dropped 2; count of bases not matched to a gene: 3. Germline-derived CDR1 and CDR2 are SGHDT and YYEEEE. The CDR3: CASSLTGAPYEQYF. Written as DNA, the CDR3 is TGTGCCAGCAGCTTGACAGGGGCCCCCTACGAGCAGTACTTC.

The chain carries TRBV4-2 and TRBJ2-7; D may be TRBD1 (7 bases). The CDR3 loop spans 16 amino acids. Germline lookup yields CDR1 LGHNA and CDR2 YNFKEQ. The germline V and J ends were trimmed by 0 bases and 6 bases, with 18 bases remaining between them. The CDR3 DNA sequence: TGTGCCAGCAGCCAAGACCTCGCGGCAGGGGGGTTCGAGCAGTACTTC. Its translation: CASSQDLAAGGFEQYF.

The gene calls are TRBV30 and TRBJ2-1, with D perhaps matching TRBD2 (6 bases). The germline gives CDR1 GTSNPN, CDR2 SVGIG (reference sequence). V lost 1 base to trimming and J lost 10 bases, with 14 bases between them. CDR3 size: 13 residues. CDR3 sequence (DNA): TGTGCCTGGAGTGGGTCGGGAGTCCGGGAGCAGTTCTTC. Residues: CAWSGSGVREQFF.

The V call is TRBV28, the J call TRBJ2-1; 8 nucleotides match TRBD2. The germline V gene encodes CDR1 MDHEN and CDR2 SYDVKM. The ends lost 8 bases at V and 5 bases at J; junction bases unmatched: 8. The CDR3 contains 14 residues. CDR3 sequence (DNA): TGTGCCAGCTACGGGGGGGAGCGGCACAATGAGCAGTTCTTC. Protein sequence: CASYGGERHNEQFF.

This CDR3 is CASSVETVPPLHF. The CDR3 nucleotides are TGTGCCAGCAGCGTAGAGACAGTCCCACCCCTCCACTTT. The chain carries TRBV9 and TRBJ1-6; D possibly corresponds to TRBD1 (5 bases). Trimming took off 0 bases at V and 11 bases at J, with 9 bases between the two ends. This CDR3 has 13 amino acids. Germline V gene sequence: CDR1 SGDLS, CDR2 YYNGEE.

The rearrangement joins TRBV3-1 (or the pseudogene TRBV3-2) to TRBJ2-2, with 11 bases fitting TRBD2. Trimming cost V 2 bases and J 0 bases; bases outside gene matches: 2. Germline values: CDR1 LGHDT, CDR2 YNNKEL (reference sequence). The CDR3 is 17 residues long. CDR3 sequence: CASSQLAGGPNTGELFF. DNA for the CDR3: TGTGCCAGCAGCCAACTAGCGGGGGGCCCGAACACCGGGGAGCTGTTTTTT.

This chain links TRBV7-9 with TRBJ1-2; the match to TRBD1 covers 7 bases. There are 15 residues in the CDR3. Germline CDR1 and CDR2: SEHNR and FQNEAQ (reference sequence). V lost 3 bases, J lost 8 bases, and 12 bases stayed unmatched. Written as DNA, the CDR3 is TGTGCCAGCAGCTTGGGACAGTCTGACATGAGAGGCTACACCTTC. It translates to CASSLGQSDMRGYTF.

This clone was seen more than once but under ten times. The J gene is TRBJ2-7, the V gene TRBV6-4; 7 bases are a match to TRBD1. V lost 3 bases to trimming and J lost 4 bases; unmatched junction nucleotides: 12. The CDR3 spans 16 residues. In germline, CDR1 is MRHNA, CDR2 SNTAGT. The CDR3 DNA follows: TGTGCCAGCAGTGAATTCGGGGACAGCTCTCCTTACGAGCAGTACTTC. Encoded protein: CASSEFGDSSPYEQYF.

The V call is TRBV28, the J call TRBJ1-1; D is undetermined. From germline, CDR1 is MDHEN and CDR2 SYDVKM. The germline V and J ends were trimmed by 3 bases and 3 bases, with 14 bases remaining between them. The CDR3 runs to 15 residues. The CDR3 loop is CASSFLSGEDTEAFF. For the CDR3, the DNA is TGTGCCAGCAGTTTTTTAAGTGGGGAGGACACTGAAGCTTTCTTT.

J is TRBJ1-6 and V is TRBV25-1; the match to TRBD1 covers 8 bases. This CDR3 is 16 amino acids long. With V trimmed by 3 bases and J by 8 bases, 9 bases remained unmatched. CDR1 is MGHDK, CDR2 SYGVNS, per germline. The CDR3 region has the DNA TGTGCCAGCAGTGATAGAAGCAGGGGGCCGTATTCACCCCTCCACTTT. This translates into CASSDRSRGPYSPLHF. The variable domain in full, with the rest retrieved from reference TRBV25-1 and TRBJ1-6, is EADIYQTPRYLVIGTGKKITLECSQTMGHDKMYWYQQDPGMELHLIHYSYGVNSTEKGDLSSESTVSRIRTEHFPLTLESARPSHTSQYLCASSDRSRGPYSPLHFGNGTRLTVT.

The chain links TRBV6-5 to TRBJ2-3; 8 bases fit TRBD2. This CDR3 is built from 14 residues. Per germline, CDR1 MNHEY and CDR2 SVGAGI. V dropped 4 bases and J dropped 4; count of bases not matched to a gene: 4. The CDR3 sequence: CASSSGTRADTQYF. The CDR3 DNA follows: TGTGCCAGCAGTTCCGGGACTAGGGCAGATACGCAGTATTTT.

V is TRBV6-1 and J is TRBJ1-2; 7 nucleotides align to TRBD1. The CDR3 runs 14 residues. CDR1 MNHNS and CDR2 SASEGT come from the germline V gene. The J segment lost 7 bases and the V segment lost 3 bases, leaving 8 bases of the junction unmatched. CDR3 sequence reads: CASSENRGEGGYTF. Here the CDR3 DNA reads TGTGCCAGCAGTGAGAACAGGGGAGAAGGTGGCTACACCTTC.

V is TRBV7-9 and J is TRBJ2-7; TRBD2 is a possible D gene (6 bases). Between the trimmed V and J ends, which lost 8 bases and 5 bases, there was a span of 13 bases. Germline CDR1 SEHNR, CDR2 FQNEAQ (reference sequence). This CDR3 has 12 amino acids. This chain's CDR3 is CASGNWRDEQYF. In nucleotides, the CDR3 is TGTGCCAGCGGCAATTGGAGGGACGAGCAGTACTTC.

The J gene is TRBJ2-1, the V gene TRBV11-2; D is possibly TRBD2 (6 bases). Germline CDR1 reads SGHAT; CDR2 reads FQNNGV. The CDR3 is 14 amino acids. Trimming stripped 4 bases from V and 7 bases from J, with 14 bases between. Here the CDR3 reads CASSSLGGGNEQFF. The CDR3, as DNA: TGTGCCAGCAGCTCCCTGGGAGGAGGTAATGAGCAGTTCTTC.

A single count supports this clone. The chain combines TRBV9 with TRBJ2-1, with a weak D call TRBD2 (5 bases). This CDR3 has 16 amino acids. Germline V lookup: CDR1 SGDLS, CDR2 YYNGEE. The V end was cut by 0 bases, the J end by 5 bases, with 15 bases between. The CDR3 is CASSVAGYKNHNEQFF. The CDR3 bases are TGTGCCAGCAGCGTAGCGGGATACAAAAACCACAATGAGCAGTTCTTC.

The rearrangement joins TRBV19 to TRBJ1-3, with D maybe TRBD1 (6 bases). V was cut by 3 bases and J by 0 bases, with 12 bases left in between. This CDR3 is 16 amino acids long. Germline V gene sequence: CDR1 LNHDA, CDR2 SQIVND (reference sequence). CDR3 region: CASSMDSLYSGNTIYF. For the CDR3, the DNA is TGTGCCAGTAGTATGGACAGCCTCTACTCTGGAAACACCATATATTTT.

This sequence joins TRBV24-1 and TRBJ2-5; no firm D call. Per germline, CDR1 KGHDR and CDR2 SFDVKD. Trimming took 9 bases from V and 1 from J, leaving 11 bases between them. The CDR3 loop spans 13 amino acids. CDR3 nucleotides: TGTGCCACCCGGAAAAGAGGCCAAGAGACCCAGTACTTC. Translation: CATRKRGQETQYF.

V and J are TRBV25-1 and TRBJ2-7; 7 bases are a match to TRBD1. V gave up 6 bases and J gave up 1 base; unmatched junction bases: 3. The germline gives CDR1 MGHDK, CDR2 SYGVNS. The CDR3 is 13 amino acids. CDR3: CASRRQGSYEQYF. In DNA, the CDR3 is TGTGCCAGCAGGCGACAGGGATCCTACGAGCAGTACTTC.